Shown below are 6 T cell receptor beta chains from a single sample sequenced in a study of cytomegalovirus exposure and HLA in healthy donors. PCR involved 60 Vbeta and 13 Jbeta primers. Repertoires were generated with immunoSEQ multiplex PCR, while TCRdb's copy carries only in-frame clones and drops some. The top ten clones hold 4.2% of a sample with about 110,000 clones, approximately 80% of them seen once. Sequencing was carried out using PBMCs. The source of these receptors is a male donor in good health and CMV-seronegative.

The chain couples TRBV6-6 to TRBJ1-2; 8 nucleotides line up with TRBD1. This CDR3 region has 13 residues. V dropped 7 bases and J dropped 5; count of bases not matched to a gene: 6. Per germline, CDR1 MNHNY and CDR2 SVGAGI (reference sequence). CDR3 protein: CASKAGTGYGYTF. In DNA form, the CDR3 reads TGTGCCAGCAAGGCCGGGACAGGTTATGGCTACACCTTC.

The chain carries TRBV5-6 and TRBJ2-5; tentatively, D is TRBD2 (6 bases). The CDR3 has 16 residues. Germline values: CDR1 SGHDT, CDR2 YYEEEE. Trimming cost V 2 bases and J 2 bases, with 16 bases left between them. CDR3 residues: CASSLLASLSQETQYF. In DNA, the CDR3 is TGTGCCAGCAGCTTACTAGCTTCCCTTTCTCAAGAGACCCAGTACTTC.

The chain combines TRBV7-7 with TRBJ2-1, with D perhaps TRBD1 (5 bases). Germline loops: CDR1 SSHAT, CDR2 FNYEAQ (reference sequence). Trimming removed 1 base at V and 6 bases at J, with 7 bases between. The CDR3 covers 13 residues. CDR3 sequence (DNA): TGTGCCAGCAGCTTAGGGGGCGGCAATGAGCAGTTCTTC. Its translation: CASSLGGGNEQFF.

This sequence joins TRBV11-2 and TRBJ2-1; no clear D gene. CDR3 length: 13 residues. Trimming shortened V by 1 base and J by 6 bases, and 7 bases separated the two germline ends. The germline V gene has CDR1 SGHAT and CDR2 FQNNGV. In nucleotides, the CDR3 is TGTGCCAGCAGCTTAGGTCGGAGCAATGAGCAGTTCTTC. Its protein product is CASSLGRSNEQFF.

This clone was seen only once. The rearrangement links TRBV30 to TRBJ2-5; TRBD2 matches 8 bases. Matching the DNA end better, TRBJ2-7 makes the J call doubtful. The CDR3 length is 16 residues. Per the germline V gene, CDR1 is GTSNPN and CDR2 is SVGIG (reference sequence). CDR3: CAWRHPRAGGAYEQYF. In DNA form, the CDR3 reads TGTGCCTGGAGGCACCCCAGGGCGGGAGGAGCCTACGAGCAGTACTTC.

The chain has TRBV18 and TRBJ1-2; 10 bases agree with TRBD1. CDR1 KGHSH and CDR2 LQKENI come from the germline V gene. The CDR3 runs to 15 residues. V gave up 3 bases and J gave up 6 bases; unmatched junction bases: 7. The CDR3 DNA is TGTGCCAGCTCACCCCGTGACAGGGGGCATGATGGCTACACCTTC. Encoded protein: CASSPRDRGHDGYTF.